This T cell receptor (beta chain) was captured by sequencing in a study of beta chain features in type 1 diabetes. The study's findings and limits: Type 1 diabetes patients showed a moderate but significant shortening of TCRB CDR3s in all four CD4+ subsets.

Germline CDR1 is SGHRS and CDR2 is YFSETQ. This CDR3 is built from 14 residues. V lost 0 bases and J 3 bases, leaving 10 bases between the germline ends. All of the isolated RNA was reverse transcribed, so expressed TCRB transcripts were sequenced. Sequencing used immunoSEQ multiplex PCR; TCRdb keeps in-frame clones, though not all of them. The table includes about 47,000 clones, around 45% detected once. Sorted populations all exceeded 98% purity. Note on this clone: Its antigen is not known.

This TCR was sampled from a man aged 30 to 39 with type 1 diabetes. The rearrangement links TRBV5-1 to TRBJ2-7, with D uncertain. The sequencing sample was made of stem cell memory CD4+ T cells from blood. CDR3 in amino acids: CASSLGYRNYEQYF. In DNA form, the CDR3 reads TGCGCCAGCAGCTTGGGGTACAGAAACTACGAGCAGTACTTC. The variable domain in full, completed from reference TRBV5-1 and TRBJ2-7, reads KAGVTQTPRYLIKTRGQQVTLSCSPISGHRSVSWYQQTPGQGLQFLFEYFSETQRNKGNFPGRFSGRQFSNSRSEMNVSTLELGDSALYLCASSLGYRNYEQYFGPGTRLTVT.